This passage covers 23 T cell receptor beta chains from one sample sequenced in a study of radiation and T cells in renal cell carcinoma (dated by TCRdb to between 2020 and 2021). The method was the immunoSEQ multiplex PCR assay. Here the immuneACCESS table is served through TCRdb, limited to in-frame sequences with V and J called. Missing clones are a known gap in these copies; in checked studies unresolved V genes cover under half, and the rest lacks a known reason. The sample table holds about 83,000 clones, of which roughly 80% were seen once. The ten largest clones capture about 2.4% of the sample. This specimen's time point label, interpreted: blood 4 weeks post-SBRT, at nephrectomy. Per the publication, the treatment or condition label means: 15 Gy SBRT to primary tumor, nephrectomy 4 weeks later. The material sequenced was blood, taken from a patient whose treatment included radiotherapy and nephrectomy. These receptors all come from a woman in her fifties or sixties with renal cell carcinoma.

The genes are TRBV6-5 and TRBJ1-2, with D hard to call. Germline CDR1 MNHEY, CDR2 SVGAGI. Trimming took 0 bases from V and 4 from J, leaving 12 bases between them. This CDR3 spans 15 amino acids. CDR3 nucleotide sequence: TGTGCCAGCAGTTACTCTGGGGATCCTCCCTATGGCTACACCTTC. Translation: CASSYSGDPPYGYTF.

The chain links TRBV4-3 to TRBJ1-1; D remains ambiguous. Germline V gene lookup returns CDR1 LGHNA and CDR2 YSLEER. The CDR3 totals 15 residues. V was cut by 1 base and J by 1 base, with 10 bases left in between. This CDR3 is CASSQAETRNTEAFF. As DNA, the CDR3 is TGCGCCAGCAGCCAAGCCGAGACCAGGAACACTGAAGCTTTCTTT.

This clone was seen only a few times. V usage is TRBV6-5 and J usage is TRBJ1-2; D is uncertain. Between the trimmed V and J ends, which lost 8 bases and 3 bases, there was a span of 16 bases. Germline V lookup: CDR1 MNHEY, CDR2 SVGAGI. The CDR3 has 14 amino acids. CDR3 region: CASRFSAGDYGYTF. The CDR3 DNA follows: TGTGCCAGCCGGTTTTCGGCTGGGGACTATGGCTACACCTTC.

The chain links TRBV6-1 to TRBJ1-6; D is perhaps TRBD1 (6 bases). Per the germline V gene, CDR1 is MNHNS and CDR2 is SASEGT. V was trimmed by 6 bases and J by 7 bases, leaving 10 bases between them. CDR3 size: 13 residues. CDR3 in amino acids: CASSRTDNSPLHF. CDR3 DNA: TGTGCCAGCAGCCGGACAGACAATTCACCCCTCCACTTT.

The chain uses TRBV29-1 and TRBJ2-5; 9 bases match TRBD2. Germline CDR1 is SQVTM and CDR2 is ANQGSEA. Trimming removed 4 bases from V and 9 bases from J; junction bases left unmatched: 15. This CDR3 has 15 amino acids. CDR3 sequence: CSVGLASGVQVPQYF. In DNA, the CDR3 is TGCAGCGTTGGGTTGGCTAGCGGGGTCCAAGTGCCCCAGTACTTC.

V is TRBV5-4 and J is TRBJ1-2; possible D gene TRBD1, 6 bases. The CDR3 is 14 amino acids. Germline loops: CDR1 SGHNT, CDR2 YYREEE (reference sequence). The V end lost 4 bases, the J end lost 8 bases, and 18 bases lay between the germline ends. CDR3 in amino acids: CASSPTTQGRGYTF. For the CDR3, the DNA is TGTGCCAGCAGCCCCACCACCCAGGGGCGCGGCTACACCTTC.

CDR3 coding DNA: TGTGCCAGCAGTTCCCGACAATTGACTCTCGGCTATGGCTACACCTTC. Translated: CASSSRQLTLGYGYTF. V usage is TRBV28 and J usage is TRBJ1-2; D unclear. The CDR3 extends over 16 amino acids. Between the trimmed V and J ends, which lost 4 bases and 4 bases, there was a span of 19 bases. Germline V lookup: CDR1 MDHEN, CDR2 SYDVKM.

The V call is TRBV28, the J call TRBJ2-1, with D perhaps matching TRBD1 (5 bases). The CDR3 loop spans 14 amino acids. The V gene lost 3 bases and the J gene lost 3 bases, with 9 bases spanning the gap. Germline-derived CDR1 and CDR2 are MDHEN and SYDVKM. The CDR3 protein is CASSFSRVYNEQFF. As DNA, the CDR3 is TGTGCCAGCAGTTTCTCCAGGGTCTACAATGAGCAGTTCTTC.

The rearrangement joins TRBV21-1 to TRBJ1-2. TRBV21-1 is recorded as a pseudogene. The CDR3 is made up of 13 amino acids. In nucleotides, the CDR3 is TGTGCCAGCAGCAAACCCCTAGGCGGTGGCTACACCTTC. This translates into CASSKPLGGGYTF.

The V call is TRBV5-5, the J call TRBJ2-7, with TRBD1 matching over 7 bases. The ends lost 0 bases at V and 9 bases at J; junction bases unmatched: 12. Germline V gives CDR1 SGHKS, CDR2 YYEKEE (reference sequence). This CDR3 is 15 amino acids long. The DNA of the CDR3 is TGTGCCAGCAGCTTGGTCCAGCGGCGACAGGGTGGGCAGTACTTC. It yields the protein CASSLVQRRQGGQYF.

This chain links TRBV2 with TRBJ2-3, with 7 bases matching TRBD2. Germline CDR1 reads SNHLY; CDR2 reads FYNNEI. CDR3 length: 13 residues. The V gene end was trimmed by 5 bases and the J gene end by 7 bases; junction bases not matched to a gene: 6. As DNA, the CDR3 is TGTGCCAGCAGTCAGGAAGCGGGGAATACGCAGTATTTT. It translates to CASSQEAGNTQYF.

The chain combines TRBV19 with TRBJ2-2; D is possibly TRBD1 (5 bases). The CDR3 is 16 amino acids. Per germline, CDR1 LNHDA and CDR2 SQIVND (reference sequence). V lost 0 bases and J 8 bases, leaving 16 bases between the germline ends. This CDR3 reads CASSIDLQGLAGELFF. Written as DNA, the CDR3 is TGTGCCAGTAGTATAGATCTTCAGGGTTTGGCAGGGGAGCTGTTTTTT.

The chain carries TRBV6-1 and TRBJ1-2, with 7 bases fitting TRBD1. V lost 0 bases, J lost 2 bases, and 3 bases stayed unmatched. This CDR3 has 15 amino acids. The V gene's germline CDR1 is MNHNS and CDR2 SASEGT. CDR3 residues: CASSEAGQPNYGYTF. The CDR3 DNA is TGTGCCAGCAGTGAAGCGGGACAGCCCAACTATGGCTACACCTTC.

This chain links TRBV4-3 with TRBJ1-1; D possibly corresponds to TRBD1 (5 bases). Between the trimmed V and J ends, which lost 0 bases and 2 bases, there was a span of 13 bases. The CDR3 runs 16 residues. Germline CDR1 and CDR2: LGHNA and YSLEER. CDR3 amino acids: CASSQDEGQLNTEAFF. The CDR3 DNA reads TGCGCCAGCAGCCAAGATGAGGGGCAGCTAAACACTGAAGCTTTCTTT.

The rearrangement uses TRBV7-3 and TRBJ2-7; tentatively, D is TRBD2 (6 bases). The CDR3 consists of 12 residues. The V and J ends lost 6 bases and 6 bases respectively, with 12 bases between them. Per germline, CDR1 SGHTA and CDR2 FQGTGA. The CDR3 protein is CASSAGTGEQYF. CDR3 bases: TGTGCCAGCAGTGCGGGGACGGGCGAGCAGTACTTC.

CDR3 residues: CASSLLQGALSEQYF. Here the CDR3 DNA reads TGTGCCAGCAGCTTATTGCAGGGGGCTTTAAGCGAGCAGTACTTC. This rearrangement joins TRBV11-2 to TRBJ2-7; 8 bases line up with TRBD1. J lost 6 bases, V lost 2 bases, and 9 bases had no gene match. Germline V CDR1 and CDR2: SGHAT, FQNNGV. The CDR3 covers 15 residues.

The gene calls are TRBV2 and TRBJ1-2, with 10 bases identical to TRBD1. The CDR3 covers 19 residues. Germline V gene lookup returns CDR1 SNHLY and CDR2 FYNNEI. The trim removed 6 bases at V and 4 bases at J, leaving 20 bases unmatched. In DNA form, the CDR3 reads TGTGCCAGCAGGCCGTTGGTAGGTCGCCGGGACAGGGGTTCCTATGGCTACACCTTC. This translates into CASRPLVGRRDRGSYGYTF. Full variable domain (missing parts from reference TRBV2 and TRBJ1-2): EPEVTQTPSHQVTQMGQEVILRCVPISNHLYFYWYRQILGQKVEFLVSFYNNEISEKSEIFDDQFSVERPDGSNFTLKIRSTKLEDSAMYFCASRPLVGRRDRGSYGYTFGSGTRLTVV.

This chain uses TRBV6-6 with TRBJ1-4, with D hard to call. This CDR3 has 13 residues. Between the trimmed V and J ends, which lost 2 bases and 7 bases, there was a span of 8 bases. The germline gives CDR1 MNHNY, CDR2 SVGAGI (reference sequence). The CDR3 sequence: CASSYGIIEKLFF. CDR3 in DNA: TGTGCCAGCAGTTACGGCATCATTGAAAAACTGTTTTTT.

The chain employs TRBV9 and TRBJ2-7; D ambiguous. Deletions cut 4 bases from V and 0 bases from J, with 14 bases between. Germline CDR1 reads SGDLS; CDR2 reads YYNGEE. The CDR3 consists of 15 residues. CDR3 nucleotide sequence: TGTGCCAGCAGCCTGGCCCCGAGTAGCTCCTACGAGCAGTACTTC. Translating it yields CASSLAPSSSYEQYF. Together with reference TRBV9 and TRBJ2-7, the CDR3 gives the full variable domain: DSGVTQTPKHLITATGQRVTLRCSPRSGDLSVYWYQQSLDQGLQFLIQYYNGEERAKGNILERFSAQQFPDLHSELNLSSLELGDSALYFCASSLAPSSSYEQYFGPGTRLTVT.

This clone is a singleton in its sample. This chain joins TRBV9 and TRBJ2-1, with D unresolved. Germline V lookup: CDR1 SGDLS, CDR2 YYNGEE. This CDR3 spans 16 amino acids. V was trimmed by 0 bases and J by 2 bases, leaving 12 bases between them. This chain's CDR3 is CASSVVTQSAYNEQFF. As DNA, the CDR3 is TGTGCCAGCAGCGTAGTAACCCAGAGCGCCTACAATGAGCAGTTCTTC.

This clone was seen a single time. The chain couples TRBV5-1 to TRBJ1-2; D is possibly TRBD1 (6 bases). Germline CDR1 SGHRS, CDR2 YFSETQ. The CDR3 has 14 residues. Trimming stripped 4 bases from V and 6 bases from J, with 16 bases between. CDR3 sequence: CASSLTIQGNGYTF. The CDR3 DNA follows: TGCGCCAGCAGCCTGACAATACAGGGAAATGGCTACACCTTC.

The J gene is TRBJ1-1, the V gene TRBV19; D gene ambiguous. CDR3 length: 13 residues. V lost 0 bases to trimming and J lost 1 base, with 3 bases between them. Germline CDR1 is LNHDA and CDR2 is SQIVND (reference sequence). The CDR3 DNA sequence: TGTGCCAGTAGTATAGACGGGAACACTGAAGCTTTCTTT. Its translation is CASSIDGNTEAFF.

In nucleotides, the CDR3 is TGTGCCAGCTCACCCCGGGACGGTATTAGCAATCAGCCCCAGCATTTT. Encoded protein: CASSPRDGISNQPQHF. The chain joins TRBV18 to TRBJ1-5; the D gene is possibly TRBD1 (5 bases). The CDR3 sequence is 16 residues long. From germline, CDR1 is KGHSH and CDR2 LQKENI. V was cut by 3 bases and J by 0 bases, with 12 bases left in between.